This is a list of T cell receptor beta chains from one sample in a study of blood T cell repertoires in COVID-19. Some clones are missing from TCRdb's copy, which holds only in-frame ones; the method was immunoSEQ multiplex PCR. The data show about 180,000 clones, about 85% seen once. Specimen: peripheral blood. These TCRs come from a woman over 75 with acute or convalescent COVID-19. The CDR3 runs from the conserved cysteine through the conserved F or W. The order of the fields is D gene, V gene, J gene, clone size, CDR3 length, CDR3 protein, CDR3 DNA. The D gene is left open where the match is weak. Only part of the rows carry a size: once, few, many, or a class if the clone is expanded.

>.|TRBV5-6|TRBJ2-1|.|13
CASSLLGGNEQFF
TGTGCCAGCAGCTTGTTAGGGGGAAACGAGCAGTTCTTC
>TRBD1|TRBV6-6|TRBJ1-5|.|15
CASSYSGQGGQPQHF
TGTGCCAGCAGTTACTCGGGACAGGGGGGACAGCCCCAGCATTTT
>.|TRBV19|TRBJ1-3|.|17
CASHRGPRGGFGNTIYF
TGTGCCAGTCACCGTGGCCCTAGGGGAGGCTTTGGAAACACCATATATTTT
>TRBD1|TRBV5-1|TRBJ2-3|.|15
CASSLDRGNTDTQYF
TGCGCCAGCAGCTTGGACAGGGGAAACACAGATACGCAGTATTTT
>TRBD1|TRBV14|TRBJ1-5|.|15
CASSPTGNSNQPQHF
TGTGCCAGCAGCCCGACAGGGAATAGCAATCAGCCCCAGCATTTT
>.|TRBV10-3|TRBJ2-2|.|14
CATTPLPNTGELFF
TGTGCCACCACCCCCCTACCGAACACCGGGGAGCTGTTTTTT
>TRBD2|TRBV3-1/TRBV3-2|TRBJ2-1|.|18
CASSPRLAGGPSYNEQFF
TGTGCCAGCAGCCCTCGACTAGCGGGAGGGCCCTCCTACAATGAGCAGTTCTTC
>.|TRBV19|TRBJ1-2|.|13
CASSSSAGLGYTF
TGTGCCAGTAGCTCCTCAGCGGGTTTGGGCTACACCTTC
>TRBD1|TRBV24-1|TRBJ2-5|.|15
CATSDSGQGGETQYF
TGTGCCACCAGTGATTCTGGACAGGGGGGAGAGACCCAGTACTTC
>TRBD1|TRBV7-2|TRBJ1-1|.|14
CASSLGQGATEAFF
TGTGCCAGCAGCTTAGGCCAGGGGGCCACTGAAGCTTTCTTT
>.|TRBV6-1|TRBJ1-2|.|12
CASSERRGSHTF
TGTGCCAGCAGTGAAAGGAGAGGGTCCCACACCTTC
>TRBD1|TRBV7-2|TRBJ1-3|.|15
CASLRTGGSGNTIYF
TGTGCCAGCCTACGGACAGGAGGCTCTGGAAACACCATATATTTT
>.|TRBV2|TRBJ2-7|few|14
CASKRDRSPYEQYF
TGTGCCAGTAAGCGGGACAGGAGTCCCTACGAGCAGTACTTC
>.|TRBV7-2|TRBJ1-1|once|15
CASSLDFRGGTEAFF
TGTGCCAGCAGCTTAGACTTTCGAGGGGGAACTGAAGCTTTCTTT
>.|TRBV18|TRBJ1-2|.|11
CASSEGGGYTF
TGTGCCAGCTCCGAGGGTGGTGGCTACACCTTC
>.|TRBV6-2/TRBV6-3|TRBJ2-1|once|18
CASSYSKTSQGSHNEQFF
TGTGCCAGCAGTTACTCGAAAACTAGCCAAGGGTCACACAATGAGCAGTTCTTC
>.|TRBV6-5|TRBJ2-1|.|12
CASRQGRNEQFF
TGTGCCAGCAGACAGGGGAGGAATGAGCAGTTCTTC
>TRBD1|TRBV19|TRBJ2-7|.|14
CASSPGTVTYEQYF
TGTGCCAGTAGCCCCGGGACAGTTACCTACGAGCAGTACTTC
>TRBD2|TRBV30|TRBJ2-1|.|17
CAWSAGTSGRARNEQFF
TGTGCCTGGAGTGCCGGGACTAGCGGGAGGGCCCGCAATGAGCAGTTCTTC
>TRBD1|TRBV15|TRBJ2-7|.|15
CATSRAGQGAHEQYF
TGTGCCACCAGCAGAGCGGGACAGGGGGCCCACGAGCAGTACTTC